These 8 T cell receptor beta chains originate from one sample sequenced in a study of T-cell reconstitution after alpha-beta-depleted transplantation in children. Unique molecular identifiers featured in how the TCRbeta library was prepared. Each CDR3 protein is one row after TCRdb ran MiXCR on the PCR reads. In the table there are some 440,000 distinct CDR3 sequences, 15% to 20% of which are singletons. Sample: PBMCs, mostly from graft donor cells, taken 360 days after TCRalphabeta/CD19-depleted stem cell transplant. The receptors stem from a boy less than two years old who had a stem cell transplant for Wiskott-Aldrich syndrome, so the T cells may come from the graft donor.

This clonotype was seen many times. The genes are TRBV7-8 and TRBJ2-6, with a possible D match to TRBD1 (5 bases). In germline, CDR1 is SGHVS, CDR2 FQNEAQ. The V gene lost 7 bases and the J gene lost 0 bases, with 25 bases spanning the gap. The CDR3 consists of 20 residues. The CDR3 region has the DNA TGTGCCAGCACCTCAGGGATCGAGACAGCCCATTTCTCTGGGGCCAACGTCCTGACTTTC. Amino acids: CASTSGIETAHFSGANVLTF.

DNA for the CDR3: TGCAGCGTTGCCAGGAGCTCCTACAATGAGCAGTTCTTC. Translation gives CSVARSSYNEQFF. The genes are TRBV29-1 and TRBJ2-1; D remains unclear. The CDR3 spans 13 residues. V dropped 4 bases and J dropped 0 bases, with 7 bases sitting between them. Germline loops: CDR1 SQVTM, CDR2 ANQGSEA.

V and J are TRBV5-1 and TRBJ1-6; maybe TRBD1 (6 bases). The CDR3 is 17 residues long. The V end was cut by 6 bases, the J end by 7 bases, with 23 bases between. Germline assignment: CDR1 SGHRS and CDR2 YFSETQ. This CDR3 is CASTRGGRPGLNSPLHF. CDR3 bases: TGCGCCAGCACAAGGGGGGGCCGACCCGGTTTGAATTCACCCCTCCACTTT.

This clonotype has just a few counts. The chain combines TRBV29-1 with TRBJ2-3; D is perhaps TRBD1 (5 bases). The germline V gene has CDR1 SQVTM and CDR2 ANQGSEA. V lost 0 bases, J lost 2 bases, and 9 bases lay in between. The CDR3 totals 14 residues. CDR3 nucleotides: TGCAGCGTTGAAGATGGGGCAGTCACAGATACGCAGTATTTT. It yields the protein CSVEDGAVTDTQYF.

The chain carries TRBV4-1 and TRBJ2-4; a possible D gene is TRBD1 (6 bases). Trimming stripped 0 bases from V and 6 bases from J, with 9 bases between. The CDR3 has 14 residues. Germline CDR1 reads MGHRA; CDR2 reads YSYEKL. CDR3 region: CASSQEPRGNIQYF. As DNA, the CDR3 is TGCGCCAGCAGCCAAGAGCCCAGGGGAAACATTCAGTACTTC.

By sample fraction, this clonotype is medium-sized (0.01 to 0.1%). The V and J genes are TRBV5-1 and TRBJ2-7, with D perhaps being TRBD1 or TRBD2 (5 bases each). CDR1 SGHRS and CDR2 YFSETQ come from the germline V gene. Trimming left V 6 bases short and J 3 bases short, with 16 bases between. CDR3 length: 14 amino acids. CDR3 in DNA: TGCGCCAGCAAGAATCCCGGGACCGACTACGAGCAGTACTTC. Protein sequence: CASKNPGTDYEQYF.

CDR3 residues: CASRGLPMREQFF. The CDR3 DNA reads TGTGCCAGCAGGGGCCTACCAATGAGAGAGCAGTTCTTC. V gene TRBV7-9 combines with J gene TRBJ2-1; the D is unclear. The germline V gene has CDR1 SEHNR and CDR2 FQNEAQ (reference sequence). This CDR3 has 13 residues. Trimming left V 6 bases short and J 10 bases short, with 16 bases between.

The table lists this clonotype with a few counts. The V call is TRBV7-2, the J call TRBJ2-5; possible D gene TRBD2, 7 bases. CDR1 and CDR2 (germline): SGHTA, FQGNSA. Trimming shortened V by 4 bases and J by 4 bases, and 10 bases separated the two germline ends. The CDR3 has 13 residues. CDR3 DNA sequence: TGTGCCAGCAGCTCAGGGGAGGGAGAGACCCAGTACTTC. Translating gives CASSSGEGETQYF. Full variable domain (missing parts from reference TRBV7-2 and TRBJ2-5): GAGVSQSPSNKVTEKGKDVELRCDPISGHTALYWYRQSLGQGLEFLIYFQGNSAPDKSGLPSDRFSAERTGGSVSTLTIQRTQQEDSAVYLCASSSGEGETQYFGPGTRLLVL.